The 26 T cell receptor beta chains below all came from one sample that was sequenced in a study of blood T cells in healthy people across ages. A second roughly 7 to 11 cycle PCR used barcoded and J-beta primers. TCRdb called the 5' RACE reads again in MiXCR, with one record for every CDR3 protein. The sample records about 1.4 million distinct CDR3 sequences, 55% to 75% being singletons. Sequencing was performed on blood. These receptors originate from a man younger than 35 in good health.

This chain uses TRBV20-1 with TRBJ2-3; TRBD2 matches at 12 bases. After removal of 6 bases from V and 6 bases from J, the junction contained 13 bases not matched to a gene. CDR1 and CDR2 (germline): DFQATT, SNEGSKA (reference sequence). CDR3 length equals 16 residues. The CDR3 loop reads CSADTPTSGGYDTQYF. The DNA of the CDR3 is TGCAGTGCCGATACCCCGACTAGCGGGGGATATGATACGCAGTATTTT.

This clonotype was seen a few times. V and J are TRBV29-1 and TRBJ1-1, with D possibly being TRBD1 (6 bases). The germline V and J ends were trimmed by 8 bases and 7 bases, with 14 bases remaining between them. Germline V gives CDR1 SQVTM, CDR2 ANQGSEA. The CDR3 runs 11 residues. CDR3 coding DNA: TGCAGCACCTCGGACAGCTATGAAGCTTTCTTT. This sequence encodes CSTSDSYEAFF.

In its sample, this clonotype was seen once. The rearrangement links TRBV27 to TRBJ2-1; the D gene is possibly TRBD1 (6 bases). The J call is doubtful: the DNA matches TRBJ2-7 better. CDR3 length equals 15 residues. The germline V gene encodes CDR1 MNHEY and CDR2 SMNVEV (reference sequence). CDR3 loop: CASSFEGTGWREQYF. CDR3 nucleotide sequence: TGTGCCAGCAGTTTTGAGGGAACAGGGTGGCGCGAGCAGTACTTC.

J is TRBJ1-1 and V is TRBV24-1, with 9 bases fitting TRBD1. V shed 3 bases and J 7 bases; nucleotides not matched to a gene: 8. Germline CDR1 is KGHDR and CDR2 is SFDVKD. CDR3 length: 15 residues. The CDR3 loop reads CATSDGQGRKYEAFF. The CDR3, as DNA: TGTGCCACCAGTGATGGACAGGGGCGAAAATATGAAGCTTTCTTT.

This clonotype has just a few counts. The chain couples TRBV5-1 to TRBJ1-6; D is possibly TRBD1 (5 bases). Trimming left V 2 bases short and J 3 bases short, with 9 bases between. CDR1 is SGHRS, CDR2 YFSETQ, per germline. The CDR3 totals 15 residues. The CDR3 here is CASSLDRDYNSPLHF. As DNA, the CDR3 is TGCGCCAGCAGCTTAGACAGAGACTATAATTCACCCCTCCACTTT.

This clonotype came up a few times. The chain has TRBV5-1 and TRBJ2-1; 11 positions match TRBD1. J gave up 5 bases and V 5 bases, and 6 bases lay outside the gene matches. The CDR3 length is 15 residues. Germline CDR1 is SGHRS and CDR2 is YFSETQ. This chain's CDR3 is CASSPGQGAHNEQFF. In DNA, the CDR3 is TGCGCCAGCAGTCCAGGACAGGGGGCCCACAATGAGCAGTTCTTC.

This chain connects TRBV29-1 to TRBJ1-1; D uncertain. This CDR3 has 13 amino acids. The V end was cut by 1 base, the J end by 0 bases, with 6 bases between. Germline CDR1 and CDR2: SQVTM and ANQGSEA. This CDR3 is CSVEVTVNTEAFF. The DNA for the CDR3 is TGCAGCGTTGAAGTAACCGTGAACACTGAAGCTTTCTTT.

This clonotype was seen more than once but under ten times. J is TRBJ2-7 and V is TRBV4-1; 8 nucleotides align to TRBD2. Germline trimming cut 1 base from V and 3 bases from J; bases unmatched to any gene: 8. There are 16 residues in the CDR3. Germline-derived CDR1 and CDR2 are MGHRA and YSYEKL. The CDR3 loop reads CASSQGPGLVFYEQYF. In DNA, the CDR3 is TGCGCCAGCAGCCAAGGACCGGGACTAGTTTTCTACGAGCAGTACTTC.

The chain employs TRBV7-9 and TRBJ2-2; 9 positions agree with TRBD1. V was clipped by 2 bases and J by 4 bases; unmatched bases: 5. Germline V lookup: CDR1 SEHNR, CDR2 FQNEAQ (reference sequence). The CDR3 extends over 16 amino acids. The CDR3 sequence is CASSLPRDRATGELFF. The CDR3 region has the DNA TGTGCCAGCAGCTTACCTCGGGACAGGGCCACCGGGGAGCTGTTTTTT.

The chain combines TRBV10-3 with TRBJ2-1; tentatively, D is TRBD2 (5 bases). From germline, CDR1 is ENHRY and CDR2 SYGVKD. The CDR3 runs to 15 residues. With 8 bases removed from V and 0 bases from J, the gap between germline ends came to 14 bases. CDR3 nucleotides: TGTGCCATCTGCCGCAGCGGCAACTCCTACAATGAGCAGTTCTTC. It is translated as CAICRSGNSYNEQFF.

The rearrangement joins TRBV12-3 or TRBV12-4 to TRBJ2-6; no definite D call. Deletions cut 5 bases from V and 0 bases from J, with 11 bases between. CDR3 length: 16 residues. The CDR3 reads CASSPPFGSGANVLTF. The CDR3 DNA follows: TGTGCCAGCAGTCCCCCTTTCGGCTCTGGGGCCAACGTCCTGACTTTC.

This chain's CDR3 is CASSQEVGPSGILETQYF. DNA of the CDR3: TGCGCCAGCAGCCAAGAAGTCGGTCCTAGCGGGATCTTGGAGACCCAGTACTTC. This sequence joins TRBV4-1 and TRBJ2-7, with 9 nucleotides matching TRBD2. TRBJ2-5 matches the DNA end more closely, so the J call is doubtful. This CDR3 has 18 amino acids. Per germline, CDR1 MGHRA and CDR2 YSYEKL.

This chain connects TRBV7-9 to TRBJ2-5; D unclear. V lost 4 bases, J lost 5 bases, and 11 bases lay in between. CDR1 is SEHNR, CDR2 FQNEAQ, per germline (reference sequence). The CDR3 has 13 residues. The CDR3 nucleotides read TGTGCCAGCAGCTCGGACGTGAATGAGACCCAGTACTTC. As protein: CASSSDVNETQYF.

CDR3 in amino acids: CASSPPGPDYEQYF. The CDR3 coding sequence is TGTGCCAGCAGTCCACCGGGTCCGGACTACGAGCAGTACTTC. The chain links TRBV28 to TRBJ2-7; the D is unclear. In germline, CDR1 is MDHEN, CDR2 SYDVKM. With 5 bases removed from V and 3 bases from J, the gap between germline ends came to 14 bases. The CDR3 runs 14 residues.

The chain employs TRBV4-1 and TRBJ2-3; tentatively, D is TRBD1 (5 bases). V was trimmed by 2 bases and J by 4 bases, leaving 13 bases between them. This CDR3 comprises 15 residues. Per the germline V gene, CDR1 is MGHRA and CDR2 is YSYEKL. The CDR3 sequence: CASSQQGRVADTQYF. CDR3 coding DNA: TGCGCCAGCAGCCAACAAGGCAGGGTAGCAGATACGCAGTATTTT.

This rearrangement joins TRBV28 to TRBJ1-2; the D is unclear. V was shortened by 7 bases and J by 7 bases, with 16 bases between the two germline ends. The germline gives CDR1 MDHEN, CDR2 SYDVKM. This CDR3 is 13 amino acids long. CDR3: CASKREEGGGYTF. The CDR3 DNA sequence: TGTGCCAGCAAACGTGAAGAGGGTGGTGGCTACACCTTC.

The J gene is TRBJ2-7, the V gene TRBV20-1; the match to TRBD2 covers 11 bases. This CDR3 has 14 amino acids. The trim removed 6 bases at V and 2 bases at J, leaving 6 bases unmatched. Germline V lookup: CDR1 DFQATT, CDR2 SNEGSKA (reference sequence). Here the CDR3 reads CSALVAGGPYEQYF. Here the CDR3 DNA reads TGCAGTGCGCTCGTAGCGGGGGGGCCCTACGAGCAGTACTTC.

This clonotype was found a few times. This chain joins TRBV5-1 and TRBJ2-7; perhaps TRBD2 as D (5 bases). CDR3 length: 15 residues. The germline V and J ends were trimmed by 0 bases and 1 base, with 11 bases remaining between them. CDR1 and CDR2 from the germline V gene are SGHRS and YFSETQ. For the CDR3, the DNA is TGCGCCAGCAGCTTGGCCAGCGGAGGATCCTACGAGCAGTACTTC. Its protein product is CASSLASGGSYEQYF.

The chain is built from TRBV3-1 and TRBJ1-4; tentative D call: TRBD1 (5 bases). The CDR3 is made up of 14 amino acids. Between the trimmed V and J ends, which lost 0 bases and 7 bases, there was a span of 9 bases. Germline V gene lookup returns CDR1 LGHDT and CDR2 YNNKEL (reference sequence). The CDR3 nucleotides are TGTGCCAGCAGCCAAGATTGGGGGAGTGAAAAACTGTTTTTT. Its protein is CASSQDWGSEKLFF. Using reference TRBV3-1 and TRBJ1-4 for the parts outside the CDR3, the full variable domain is DTAVSQTPKYLVTQMGNDKSIKCEQNLGHDTMYWYKQDSKKFLKIMFSYNNKELIINETVPNRFSPKSPDKAHLNLHINSLELGDSAVYFCASSQDWGSEKLFFGSGTQLSVL.

The rearrangement uses TRBV6-1 and TRBJ2-1, with TRBD1 identical over 7 bases. After removal of 6 bases from V and 1 base from J, the junction contained 3 bases not matched to a gene. This CDR3 spans 14 amino acids. Per the germline V gene, CDR1 is MNHNS and CDR2 is SASEGT. CDR3 amino acids: CASRGQRSYNEQFF. DNA for the CDR3: TGTGCCAGCAGGGGACAGAGATCCTACAATGAGCAGTTCTTC.

The sample holds one count of this clonotype. The V gene is TRBV11-2, the J gene TRBJ2-1; TRBD2 agrees at 8 bases. The tail of the sequence fits TRBJ2-7 better, so the J call may be wrong. In germline, CDR1 is SGHAT, CDR2 FQNNGV. This CDR3 is built from 16 residues. The CDR3 sequence: CASSLVGGRSYNEQYF. Here the CDR3 DNA reads TGTGCCAGCAGCTTAGTCGGCGGGAGGTCCTACAATGAGCAGTACTTC.

CDR3 loop: CASSHGRGTDTQYF. The CDR3 nucleotides are TGCGCCAGCAGCCACGGAAGGGGGACAGATACGCAGTATTTT. V and J are TRBV4-3 and TRBJ2-3, with D possibly TRBD1 on 6 matching bases. This CDR3 comprises 14 residues. Per germline, CDR1 LGHNA and CDR2 YSLEER. The V and J ends lost 3 bases and 3 bases respectively, with 10 bases between them.

This clonotype was recorded only once. J is TRBJ2-1 and V is TRBV4-1, with TRBD2 identical over 10 bases. The CDR3 runs to 16 residues. Germline-derived CDR1 and CDR2 are MGHRA and YSYEKL. With 2 bases clipped from V and 6 bases from J, the junction kept 7 bases outside the gene matches. DNA of the CDR3: TGCGCCAGCAGCCAATCAGACAGCGGGAGGGTCAATGAGCAGTTCTTC. Its translation: CASSQSDSGRVNEQFF.

This clonotype appeared once. The gene calls are TRBV7-2 and TRBJ2-7, with TRBD1 matching 8 bases. V shed 0 bases and J 2 bases; nucleotides not matched to a gene: 9. The CDR3 length is 17 residues. Germline CDR1 and CDR2: SGHTA and FQGNSA. CDR3 sequence: CASSLAPDQGAAYEQYF. The CDR3 bases are TGTGCCAGCAGCTTAGCCCCAGACCAGGGGGCCGCCTACGAGCAGTACTTC.

This chain uses TRBV6-5 with TRBJ2-1, with D tentatively TRBD2 (5 bases). Germline assignment: CDR1 MNHEY and CDR2 SVGAGI. The CDR3 is made up of 14 amino acids. The V and J ends lost 3 bases and 4 bases respectively, with 10 bases between them. The CDR3 spells CASSYTGNYNEQFF. CDR3 DNA: TGTGCCAGCAGTTATACGGGAAATTACAATGAGCAGTTCTTC.

This clonotype has only a few counts. The chain is built from TRBV6-2 or TRBV6-3 and TRBJ2-5; D assignment may be TRBD1 or TRBD2 (5 bases each). The CDR3 runs 13 residues. V was trimmed by 5 bases and J by 5 bases, leaving 12 bases between them. CDR1 and CDR2 from the germline V gene are MNHEY and SVGEGT. The CDR3 sequence is CASSGTLEETQYF. The DNA for the CDR3 is TGTGCCAGCAGTGGGACCTTAGAGGAGACCCAGTACTTC.